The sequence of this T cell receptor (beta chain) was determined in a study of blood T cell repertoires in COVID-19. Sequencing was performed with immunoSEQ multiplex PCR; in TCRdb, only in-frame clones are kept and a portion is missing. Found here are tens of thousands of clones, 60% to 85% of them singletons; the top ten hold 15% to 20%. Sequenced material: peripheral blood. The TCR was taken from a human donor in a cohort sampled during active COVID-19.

CDR3 nucleotide sequence: TGTGCCAGCAGCACAACCGGGACAAATAAGGAGGATACGCAGTATTTT. Its translation: CASSTTGTNKEDTQYF. The chain has TRBV28 and TRBJ2-3, with D possibly TRBD1 on 6 matching bases. V was cut by 6 bases and J by 6 bases, with 22 bases left in between. The germline gives CDR1 MDHEN, CDR2 SYDVKM. The CDR3 is 16 residues long.